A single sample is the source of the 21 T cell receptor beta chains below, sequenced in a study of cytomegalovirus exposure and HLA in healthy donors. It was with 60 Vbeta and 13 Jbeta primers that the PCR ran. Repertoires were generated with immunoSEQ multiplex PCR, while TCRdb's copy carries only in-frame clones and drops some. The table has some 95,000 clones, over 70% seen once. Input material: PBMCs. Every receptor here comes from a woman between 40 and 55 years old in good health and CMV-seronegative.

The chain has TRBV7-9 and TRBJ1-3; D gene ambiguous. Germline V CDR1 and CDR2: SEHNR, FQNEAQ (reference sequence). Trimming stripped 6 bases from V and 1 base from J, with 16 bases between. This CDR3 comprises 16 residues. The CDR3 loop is CASSAAVLLSGNTIYF. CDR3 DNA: TGTGCCAGCAGTGCTGCAGTATTGTTGTCTGGAAACACCATATATTTT.

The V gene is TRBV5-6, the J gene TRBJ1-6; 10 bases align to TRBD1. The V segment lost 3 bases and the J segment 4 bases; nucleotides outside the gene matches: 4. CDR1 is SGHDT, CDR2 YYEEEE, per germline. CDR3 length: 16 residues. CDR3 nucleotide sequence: TGTGCCAGCAGCTACGGGACAGGGGTATATAATTCACCCCTCCACTTT. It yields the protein CASSYGTGVYNSPLHF.

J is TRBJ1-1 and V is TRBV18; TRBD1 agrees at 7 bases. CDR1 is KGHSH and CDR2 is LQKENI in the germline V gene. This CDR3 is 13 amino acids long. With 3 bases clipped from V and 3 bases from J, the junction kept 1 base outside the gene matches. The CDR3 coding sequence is TGTGCCAGCTCACCGCAGGGGGACACTGAAGCTTTCTTT. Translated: CASSPQGDTEAFF.

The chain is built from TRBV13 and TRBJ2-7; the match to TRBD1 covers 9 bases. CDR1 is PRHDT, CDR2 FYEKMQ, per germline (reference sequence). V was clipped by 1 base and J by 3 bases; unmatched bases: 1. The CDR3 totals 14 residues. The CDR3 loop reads CASSLVGQGYEQYF. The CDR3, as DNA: TGTGCCAGCAGCTTAGTGGGACAGGGCTACGAGCAGTACTTC.

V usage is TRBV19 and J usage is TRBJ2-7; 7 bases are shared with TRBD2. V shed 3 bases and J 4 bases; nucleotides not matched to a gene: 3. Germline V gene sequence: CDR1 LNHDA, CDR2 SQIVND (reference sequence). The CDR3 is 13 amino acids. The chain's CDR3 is CASSIGEGYEQYF. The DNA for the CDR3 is TGTGCCAGTAGTATTGGGGAGGGTTACGAGCAGTACTTC.

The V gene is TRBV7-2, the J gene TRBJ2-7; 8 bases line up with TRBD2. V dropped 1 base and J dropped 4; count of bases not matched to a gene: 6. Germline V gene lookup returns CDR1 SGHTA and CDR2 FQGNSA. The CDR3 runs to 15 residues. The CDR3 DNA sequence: TGTGCCAGCAGCTTAGGACGACTAGCGAATTACGAGCAGTACTTC. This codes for CASSLGRLANYEQYF.

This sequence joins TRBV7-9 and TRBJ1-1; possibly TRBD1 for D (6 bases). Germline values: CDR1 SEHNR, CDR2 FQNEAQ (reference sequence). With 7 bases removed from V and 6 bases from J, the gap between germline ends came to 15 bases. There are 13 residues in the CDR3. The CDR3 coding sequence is TGTGCCAGCACCCTCCAAACAGGGTCTGAAGCTTTCTTT. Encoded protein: CASTLQTGSEAFF.

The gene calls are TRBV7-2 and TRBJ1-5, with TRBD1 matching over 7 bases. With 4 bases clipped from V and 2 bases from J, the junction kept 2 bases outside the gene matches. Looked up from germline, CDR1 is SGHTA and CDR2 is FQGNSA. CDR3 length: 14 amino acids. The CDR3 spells CASSSGTGNQPQHF. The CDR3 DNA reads TGTGCCAGCAGCTCCGGGACAGGCAATCAGCCCCAGCATTTT.

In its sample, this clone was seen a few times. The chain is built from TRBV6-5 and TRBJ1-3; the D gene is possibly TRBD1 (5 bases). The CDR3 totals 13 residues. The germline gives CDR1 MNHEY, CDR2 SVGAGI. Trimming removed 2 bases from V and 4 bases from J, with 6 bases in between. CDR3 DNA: TGTGCCAGCAGTTACGGGGCAGGAAACACCATATATTTT. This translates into CASSYGAGNTIYF.

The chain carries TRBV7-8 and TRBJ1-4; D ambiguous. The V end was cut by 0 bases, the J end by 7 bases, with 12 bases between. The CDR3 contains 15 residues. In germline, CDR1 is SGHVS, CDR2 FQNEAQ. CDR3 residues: CASSLAGDQVEKLFF. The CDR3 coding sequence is TGTGCCAGCAGCTTAGCGGGCGATCAAGTTGAAAAACTGTTTTTT.

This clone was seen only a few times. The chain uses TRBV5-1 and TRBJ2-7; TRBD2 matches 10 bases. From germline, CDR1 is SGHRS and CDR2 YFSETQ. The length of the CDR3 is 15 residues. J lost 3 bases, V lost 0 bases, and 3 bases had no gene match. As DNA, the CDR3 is TGCGCCAGCAGCTTGGCTGTAGCGGGGGGCTACGAGCAGTACTTC. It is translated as CASSLAVAGGYEQYF. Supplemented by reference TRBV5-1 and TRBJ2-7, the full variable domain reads KAGVTQTPRYLIKTRGQQVTLSCSPISGHRSVSWYQQTPGQGLQFLFEYFSETQRNKGNFPGRFSGRQFSNSRSEMNVSTLELGDSALYLCASSLAVAGGYEQYFGPGTRLTVT.

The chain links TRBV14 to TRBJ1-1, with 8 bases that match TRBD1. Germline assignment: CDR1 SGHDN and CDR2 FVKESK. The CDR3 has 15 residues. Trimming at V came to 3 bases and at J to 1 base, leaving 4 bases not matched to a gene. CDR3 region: CASSHLTGANTEAFF. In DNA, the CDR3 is TGTGCCAGCAGCCACCTGACAGGGGCGAACACTGAAGCTTTCTTT.

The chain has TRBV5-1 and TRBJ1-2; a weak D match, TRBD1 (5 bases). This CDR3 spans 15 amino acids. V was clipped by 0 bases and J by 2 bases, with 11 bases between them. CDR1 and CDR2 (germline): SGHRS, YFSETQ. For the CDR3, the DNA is TGCGCCAGCAGCTTGGAGGGACTCCTGAACTATGGCTACACCTTC. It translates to CASSLEGLLNYGYTF.

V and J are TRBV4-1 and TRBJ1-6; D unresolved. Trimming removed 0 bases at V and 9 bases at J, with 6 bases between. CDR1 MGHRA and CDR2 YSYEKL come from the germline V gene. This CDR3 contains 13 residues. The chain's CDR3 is CASSQDAGSPLHF. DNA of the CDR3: TGCGCCAGCAGCCAAGATGCGGGTTCACCCCTCCACTTT.

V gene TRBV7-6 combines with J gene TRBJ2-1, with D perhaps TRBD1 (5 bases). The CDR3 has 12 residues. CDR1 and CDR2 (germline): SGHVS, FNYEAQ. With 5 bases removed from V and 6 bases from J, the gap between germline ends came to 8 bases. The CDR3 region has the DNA TGTGCCAGCAGCCGCGACAGCAATGAGCAGTTCTTC. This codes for CASSRDSNEQFF.

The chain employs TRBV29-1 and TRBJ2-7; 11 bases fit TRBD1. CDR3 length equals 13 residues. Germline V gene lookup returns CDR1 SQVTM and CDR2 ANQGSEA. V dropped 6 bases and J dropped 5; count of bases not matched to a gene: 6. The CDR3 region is CSVRTGGINEQYF. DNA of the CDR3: TGCAGCGTGCGGACAGGGGGCATCAACGAGCAGTACTTC.

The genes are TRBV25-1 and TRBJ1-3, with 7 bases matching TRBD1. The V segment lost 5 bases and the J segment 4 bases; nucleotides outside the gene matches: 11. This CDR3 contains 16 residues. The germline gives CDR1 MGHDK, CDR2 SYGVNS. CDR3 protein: CASSLPSGGLGNTIYF. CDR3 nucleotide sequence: TGTGCCAGCAGTTTGCCCTCAGGGGGATTGGGAAACACCATATATTTT.

As DNA, the CDR3 is TGTGCCAGCAGCTGGACAGGCGTTAGCAATCAGCCCCAGCATTTT. The encoded protein is CASSWTGVSNQPQHF. This chain links TRBV7-2 with TRBJ1-5; TRBD1 agrees at 7 bases. The germline gives CDR1 SGHTA, CDR2 FQGNSA. V was pared by 4 bases and J by 0 bases, with 3 bases of the junction left unmatched. The CDR3 totals 15 residues.

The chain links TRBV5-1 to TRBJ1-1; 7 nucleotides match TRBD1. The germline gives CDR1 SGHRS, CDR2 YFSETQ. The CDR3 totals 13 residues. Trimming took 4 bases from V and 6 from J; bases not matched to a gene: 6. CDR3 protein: CASSLTGVAEAFF. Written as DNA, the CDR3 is TGCGCCAGCAGCCTTACAGGGGTCGCTGAAGCTTTCTTT. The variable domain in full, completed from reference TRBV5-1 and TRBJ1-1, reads KAGVTQTPRYLIKTRGQQVTLSCSPISGHRSVSWYQQTPGQGLQFLFEYFSETQRNKGNFPGRFSGRQFSNSRSEMNVSTLELGDSALYLCASSLTGVAEAFFGQGTRLTVV.

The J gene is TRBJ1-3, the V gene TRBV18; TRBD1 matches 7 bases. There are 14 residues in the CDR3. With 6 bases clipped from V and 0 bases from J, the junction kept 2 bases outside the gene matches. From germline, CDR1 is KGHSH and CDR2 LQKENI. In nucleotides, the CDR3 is TGTGCCAGCTCCAGGGACAGCTCTGGAAACACCATATATTTT. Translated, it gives CASSRDSSGNTIYF.

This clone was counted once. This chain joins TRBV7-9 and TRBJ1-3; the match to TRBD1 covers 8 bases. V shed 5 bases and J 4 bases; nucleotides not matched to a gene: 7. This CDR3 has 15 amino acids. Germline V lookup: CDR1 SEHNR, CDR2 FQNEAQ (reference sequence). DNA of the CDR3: TGTGCCAGCAGCCAAGGACAGGGCGCAGGAAACACCATATATTTT. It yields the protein CASSQGQGAGNTIYF.